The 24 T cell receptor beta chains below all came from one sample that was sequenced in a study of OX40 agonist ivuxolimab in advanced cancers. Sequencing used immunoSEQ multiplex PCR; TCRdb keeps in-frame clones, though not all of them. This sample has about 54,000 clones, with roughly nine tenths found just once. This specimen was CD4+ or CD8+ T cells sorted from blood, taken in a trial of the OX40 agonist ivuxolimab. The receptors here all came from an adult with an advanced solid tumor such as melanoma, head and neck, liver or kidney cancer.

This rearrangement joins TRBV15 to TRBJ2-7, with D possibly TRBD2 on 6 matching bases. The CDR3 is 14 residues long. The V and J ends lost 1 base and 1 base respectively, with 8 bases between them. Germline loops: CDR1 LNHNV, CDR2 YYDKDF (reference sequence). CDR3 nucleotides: TGTGCCACCAGCAGAGTGGGGAGGTCCTACGAGCAGTACTTC. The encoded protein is CATSRVGRSYEQYF. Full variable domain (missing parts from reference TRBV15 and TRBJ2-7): DAMVIQNPRYQVTQFGKPVTLSCSQTLNHNVMYWYQQKSSQAPKLLFHYYDKDFNNEADTPDNFQSRRPNTSFCFLDIRSPGLGDTAMYLCATSRVGRSYEQYFGPGTRLTVT.

Here the CDR3 DNA reads TGTGCCAGCTCACCACGTTTGGCAGGCTCGAACACTGAAGCTTTCTTT. Protein sequence: CASSPRLAGSNTEAFF. The rearrangement links TRBV18 to TRBJ1-1; D unresolved. This CDR3 contains 16 residues. Germline V CDR1 and CDR2: KGHSH, LQKENI. Between the trimmed V and J ends, which lost 1 base and 1 base, there was a span of 13 bases. Full variable domain (outside the CDR3, taken from reference TRBV18 and TRBJ1-1): NAGVMQNPRHLVRRRGQEARLRCSPMKGHSHVYWYRQLPEEGLKFMVYLQKENIIDESGMPKERFSAEFPKEGPSILRIQQVVRGDSAAYFCASSPRLAGSNTEAFFGQGTRLTVV.

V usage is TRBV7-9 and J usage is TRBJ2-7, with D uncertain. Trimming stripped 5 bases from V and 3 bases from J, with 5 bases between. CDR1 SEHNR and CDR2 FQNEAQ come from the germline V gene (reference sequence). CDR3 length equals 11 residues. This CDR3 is CASSTSYEQYF. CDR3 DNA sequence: TGTGCCAGCAGCACGAGCTACGAGCAGTACTTC.

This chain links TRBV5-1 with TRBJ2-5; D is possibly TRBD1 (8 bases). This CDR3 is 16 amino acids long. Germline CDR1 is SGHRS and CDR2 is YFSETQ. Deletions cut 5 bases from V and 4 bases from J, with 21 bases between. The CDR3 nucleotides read TGCGCCAGCAGTCTCCGTCCTACAGGGGGGGGAGAGACCCAGTACTTC. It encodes CASSLRPTGGGETQYF. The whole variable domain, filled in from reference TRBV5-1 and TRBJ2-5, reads KAGVTQTPRYLIKTRGQQVTLSCSPISGHRSVSWYQQTPGQGLQFLFEYFSETQRNKGNFPGRFSGRQFSNSRSEMNVSTLELGDSALYLCASSLRPTGGGETQYFGPGTRLLVL.

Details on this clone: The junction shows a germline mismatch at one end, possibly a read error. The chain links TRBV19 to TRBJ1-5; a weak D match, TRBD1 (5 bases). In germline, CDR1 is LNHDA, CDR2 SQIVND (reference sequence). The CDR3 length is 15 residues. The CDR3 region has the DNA TGTGCCAGTGGTATAGATGGGACCGGGGATCAGCCCCAGCATTTT. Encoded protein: CASGIDGTGDQPQHF.

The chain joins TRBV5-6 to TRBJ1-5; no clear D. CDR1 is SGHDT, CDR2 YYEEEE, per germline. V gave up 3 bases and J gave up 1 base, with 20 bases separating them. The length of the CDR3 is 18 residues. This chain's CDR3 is CASSSPFHGPASNQPQHF. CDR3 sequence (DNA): TGTGCCAGCAGCTCTCCATTCCACGGACCCGCGAGCAATCAGCCCCAGCATTTT.

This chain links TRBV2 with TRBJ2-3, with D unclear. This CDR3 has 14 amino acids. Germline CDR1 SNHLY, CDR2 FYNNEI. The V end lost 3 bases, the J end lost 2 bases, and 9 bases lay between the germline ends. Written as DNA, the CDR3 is TGTGCCAGCAGTGATAGGGATTTCACAGATACGCAGTATTTT. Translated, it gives CASSDRDFTDTQYF.

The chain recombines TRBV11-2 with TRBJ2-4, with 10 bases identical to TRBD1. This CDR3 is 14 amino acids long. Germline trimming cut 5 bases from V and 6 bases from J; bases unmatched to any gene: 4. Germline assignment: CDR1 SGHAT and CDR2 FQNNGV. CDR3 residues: CASSPWTGGNIQYF. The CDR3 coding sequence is TGTGCCAGCAGCCCCTGGACAGGGGGAAACATTCAGTACTTC.

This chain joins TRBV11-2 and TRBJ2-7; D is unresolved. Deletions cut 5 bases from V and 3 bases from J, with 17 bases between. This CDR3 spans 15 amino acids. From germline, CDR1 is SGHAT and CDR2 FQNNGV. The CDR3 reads CASSPFFSDRYEQYF. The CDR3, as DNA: TGTGCCAGCAGCCCTTTCTTTAGTGACCGCTACGAGCAGTACTTC.

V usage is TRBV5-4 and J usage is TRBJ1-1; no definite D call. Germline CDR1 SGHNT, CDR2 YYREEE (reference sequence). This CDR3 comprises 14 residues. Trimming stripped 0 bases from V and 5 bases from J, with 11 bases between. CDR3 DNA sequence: TGTGCCAGCAGCTTGGGTGTGGGTTGGACTGAAGCTTTCTTT. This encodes CASSLGVGWTEAFF.

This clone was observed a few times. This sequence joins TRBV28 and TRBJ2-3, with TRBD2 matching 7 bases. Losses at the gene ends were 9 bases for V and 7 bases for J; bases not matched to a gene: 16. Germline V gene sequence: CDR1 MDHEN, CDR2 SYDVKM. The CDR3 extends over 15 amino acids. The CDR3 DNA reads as TGTGCCAGTAAATGGTTCGGCGGGGGAGTGTATACGCAGTATTTT. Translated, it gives CASKWFGGGVYTQYF.

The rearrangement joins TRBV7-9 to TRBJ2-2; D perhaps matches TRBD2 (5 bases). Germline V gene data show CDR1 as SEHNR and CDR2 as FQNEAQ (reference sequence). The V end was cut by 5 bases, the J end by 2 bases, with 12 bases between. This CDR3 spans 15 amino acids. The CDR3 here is CASSAQRSNTGELFF. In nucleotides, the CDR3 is TGTGCCAGCAGCGCACAGCGGTCCAACACCGGGGAGCTGTTTTTT.

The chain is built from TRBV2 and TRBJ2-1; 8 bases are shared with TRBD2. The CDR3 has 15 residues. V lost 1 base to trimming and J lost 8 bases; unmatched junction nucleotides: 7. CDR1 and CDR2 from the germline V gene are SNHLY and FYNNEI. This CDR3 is CASSEGSGNGYEQFF. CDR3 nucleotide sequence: TGTGCCAGCAGTGAAGGTAGCGGGAATGGTTATGAGCAGTTCTTC. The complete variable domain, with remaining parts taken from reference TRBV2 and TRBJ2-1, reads EPEVTQTPSHQVTQMGQEVILRCVPISNHLYFYWYRQILGQKVEFLVSFYNNEISEKSEIFDDQFSVERPDGSNFTLKIRSTKLEDSAMYFCASSEGSGNGYEQFFGPGTRLTVL.

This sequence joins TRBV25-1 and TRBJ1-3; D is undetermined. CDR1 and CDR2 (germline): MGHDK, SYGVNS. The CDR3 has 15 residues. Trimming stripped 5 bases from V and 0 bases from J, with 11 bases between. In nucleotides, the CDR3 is TGTGCCAGCAGTCCTCAGGCTATCTCTGGAAACACCATATATTTT. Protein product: CASSPQAISGNTIYF.

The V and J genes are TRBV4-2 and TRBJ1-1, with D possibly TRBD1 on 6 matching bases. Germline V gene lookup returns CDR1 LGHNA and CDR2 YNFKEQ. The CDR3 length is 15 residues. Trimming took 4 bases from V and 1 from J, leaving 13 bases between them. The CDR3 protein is CASSPRGGRNTEAFF. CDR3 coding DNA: TGTGCCAGCAGCCCGCGGGGGGGCAGGAACACTGAAGCTTTCTTT.

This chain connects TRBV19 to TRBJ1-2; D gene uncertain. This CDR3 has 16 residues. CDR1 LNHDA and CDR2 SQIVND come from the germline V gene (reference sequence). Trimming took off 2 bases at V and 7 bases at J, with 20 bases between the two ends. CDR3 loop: CASSIFVGPTLGGYTF. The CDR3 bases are TGTGCCAGTAGTATATTCGTTGGGCCGACGCTTGGTGGCTACACCTTC.

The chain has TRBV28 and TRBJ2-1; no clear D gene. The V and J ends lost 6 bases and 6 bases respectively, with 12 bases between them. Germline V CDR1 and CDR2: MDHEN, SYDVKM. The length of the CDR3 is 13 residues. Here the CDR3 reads CASSLKPLNEQFF. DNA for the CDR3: TGTGCCAGCAGCCTAAAGCCTCTCAATGAGCAGTTCTTC.

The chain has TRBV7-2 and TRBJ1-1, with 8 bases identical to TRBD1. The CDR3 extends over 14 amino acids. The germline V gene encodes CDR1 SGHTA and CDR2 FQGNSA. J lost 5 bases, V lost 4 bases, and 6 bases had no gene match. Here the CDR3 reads CASSSQGARTEAFF. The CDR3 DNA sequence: TGTGCCAGCAGCTCCCAGGGGGCGCGTACTGAAGCTTTCTTT.

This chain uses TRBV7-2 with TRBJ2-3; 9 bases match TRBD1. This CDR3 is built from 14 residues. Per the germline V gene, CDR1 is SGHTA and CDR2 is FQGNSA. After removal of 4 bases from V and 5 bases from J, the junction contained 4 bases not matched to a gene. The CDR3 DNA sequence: TGTGCCAGCAGCTGGGACAGGGTTGGAGATACGCAGTATTTT. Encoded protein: CASSWDRVGDTQYF.

The CDR3 here is CASSFLGHAYEQYF. Here the CDR3 DNA reads TGTGCCAGCAGCTTTTTAGGGCACGCCTACGAGCAGTACTTC. The gene calls are TRBV7-2 and TRBJ2-7; no reliable D call. The CDR3 sequence is 14 residues long. CDR1 and CDR2 (germline): SGHTA, FQGNSA. V lost 3 bases and J lost 2, with 11 bases in between.

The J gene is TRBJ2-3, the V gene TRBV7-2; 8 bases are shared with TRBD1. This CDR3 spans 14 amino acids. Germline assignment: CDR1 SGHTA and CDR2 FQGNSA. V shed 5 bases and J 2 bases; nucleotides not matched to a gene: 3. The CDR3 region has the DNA TGTGCCAGCAGCCGGGACAGGACCACAGATACGCAGTATTTT. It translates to CASSRDRTTDTQYF.

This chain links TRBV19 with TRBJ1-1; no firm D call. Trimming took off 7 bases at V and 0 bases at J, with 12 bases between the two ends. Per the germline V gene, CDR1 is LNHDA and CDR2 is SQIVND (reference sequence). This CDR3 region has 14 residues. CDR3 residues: CASNNDRLNTEAFF. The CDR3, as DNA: TGTGCCAGTAACAACGATCGGTTGAACACTGAAGCTTTCTTT.

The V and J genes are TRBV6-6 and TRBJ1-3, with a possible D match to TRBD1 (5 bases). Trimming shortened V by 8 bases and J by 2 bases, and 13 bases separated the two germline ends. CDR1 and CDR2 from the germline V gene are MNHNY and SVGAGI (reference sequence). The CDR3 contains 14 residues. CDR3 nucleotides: TGTGCCAGCGCCCGGGGGGTGACTGGAAACACCATATATTTT. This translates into CASARGVTGNTIYF.

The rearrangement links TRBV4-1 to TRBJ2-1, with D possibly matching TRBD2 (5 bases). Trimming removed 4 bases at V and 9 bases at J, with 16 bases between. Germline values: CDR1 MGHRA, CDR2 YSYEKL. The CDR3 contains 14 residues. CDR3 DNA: TGCGCCAGCAGCCTGCGGCTAGCTTATGGTGAGCAGTTCTTC. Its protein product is CASSLRLAYGEQFF.